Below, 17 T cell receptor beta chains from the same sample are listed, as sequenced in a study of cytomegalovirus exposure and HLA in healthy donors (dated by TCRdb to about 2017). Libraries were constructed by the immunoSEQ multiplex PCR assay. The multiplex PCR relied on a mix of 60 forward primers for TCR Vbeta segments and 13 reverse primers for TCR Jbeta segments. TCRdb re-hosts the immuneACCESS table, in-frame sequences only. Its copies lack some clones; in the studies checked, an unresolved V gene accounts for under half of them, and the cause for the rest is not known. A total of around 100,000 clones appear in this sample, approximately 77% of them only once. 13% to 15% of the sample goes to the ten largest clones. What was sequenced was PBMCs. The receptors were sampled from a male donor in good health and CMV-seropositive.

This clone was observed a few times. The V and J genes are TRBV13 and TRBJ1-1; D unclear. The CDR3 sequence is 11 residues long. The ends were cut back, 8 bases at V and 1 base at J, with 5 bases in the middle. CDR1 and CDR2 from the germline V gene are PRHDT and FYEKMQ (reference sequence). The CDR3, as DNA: TGTGCCAGCGCAGAGAACACTGAAGCTTTCTTT. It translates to CASAENTEAFF. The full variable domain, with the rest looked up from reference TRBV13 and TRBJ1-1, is AAGVIQSPRHLIKEKRETATLKCYPIPRHDTVYWYQQGPGQDPQFLISFYEKMQSDKGSIPDRFSAQQFSDYHSELNMSSLELGDSALYFCASAENTEAFFGQGTRLTVV.

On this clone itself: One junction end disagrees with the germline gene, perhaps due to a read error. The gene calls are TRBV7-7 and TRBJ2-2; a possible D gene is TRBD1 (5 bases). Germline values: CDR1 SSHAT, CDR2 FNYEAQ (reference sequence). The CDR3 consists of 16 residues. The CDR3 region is CASSDSTVTNTGELFF. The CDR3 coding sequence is TGTGCTAGCAGCGATTCGACAGTTACGAACACCGGGGAGCTGTTTTTT. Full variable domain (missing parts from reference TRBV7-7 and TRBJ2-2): GAGVSQSPRYKVTKRGQDVTLRCDPISSHATLYWYQQALGQGPEFLTYFNYEAQPDKSGLPSDRFSAERPEGSISTLTIQRTEQRDSAMYRCASSDSTVTNTGELFFGEGSRLTVL.

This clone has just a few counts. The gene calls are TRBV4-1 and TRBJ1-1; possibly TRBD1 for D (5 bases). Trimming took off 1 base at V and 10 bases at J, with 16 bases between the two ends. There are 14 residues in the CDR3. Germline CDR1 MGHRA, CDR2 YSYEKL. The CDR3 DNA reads TGCGCCAGCAGCCAAGTGAAGACAGCCCGGCGAGCTTTCTTT. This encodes CASSQVKTARRAFF.

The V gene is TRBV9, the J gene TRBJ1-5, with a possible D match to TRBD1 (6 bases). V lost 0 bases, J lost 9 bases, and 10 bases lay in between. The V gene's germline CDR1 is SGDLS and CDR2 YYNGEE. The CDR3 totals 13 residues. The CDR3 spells CASSVDRGGPQHF. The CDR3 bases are TGTGCCAGCAGCGTAGATAGGGGGGGGCCCCAGCATTTT.

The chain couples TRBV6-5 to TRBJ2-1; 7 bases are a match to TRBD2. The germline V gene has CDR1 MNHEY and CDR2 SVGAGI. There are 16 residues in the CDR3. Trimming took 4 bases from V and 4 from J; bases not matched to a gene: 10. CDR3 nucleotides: TGTGCCAGCAGTTCCCCCCACAGCGGGAATTACAATGAGCAGTTCTTC. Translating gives CASSSPHSGNYNEQFF.

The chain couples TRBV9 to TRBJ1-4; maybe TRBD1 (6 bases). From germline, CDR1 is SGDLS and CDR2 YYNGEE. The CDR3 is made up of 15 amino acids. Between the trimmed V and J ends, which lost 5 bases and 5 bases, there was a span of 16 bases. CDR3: CASSSSGTQNEKLFF. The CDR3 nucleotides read TGTGCCAGCAGTTCCTCCGGGACACAGAATGAAAAACTGTTTTTT.

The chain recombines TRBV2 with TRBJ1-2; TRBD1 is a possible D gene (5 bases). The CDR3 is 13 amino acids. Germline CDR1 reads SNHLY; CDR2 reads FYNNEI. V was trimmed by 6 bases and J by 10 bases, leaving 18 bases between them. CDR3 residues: CASRQGTKGDYTF. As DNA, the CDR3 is TGTGCCAGCAGGCAGGGAACAAAAGGGGACTACACCTTC.

The CDR3 sequence is CASSVRQGLNTEAFF. As DNA, the CDR3 is TGTGCCAGCAGCGTGAGACAGGGGTTGAACACTGAAGCTTTCTTT. V and J are TRBV7-9 and TRBJ1-1; 8 bases fit TRBD1. Germline loops: CDR1 SEHNR, CDR2 FQNEAQ (reference sequence). The CDR3 loop spans 15 amino acids. Trimming removed 5 bases from V and 0 bases from J; junction bases left unmatched: 5.

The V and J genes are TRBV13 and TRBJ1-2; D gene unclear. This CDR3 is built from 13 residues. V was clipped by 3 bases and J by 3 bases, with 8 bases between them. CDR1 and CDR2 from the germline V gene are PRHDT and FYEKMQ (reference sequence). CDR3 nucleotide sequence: TGTGCCAGCAGCTTCACCAGCGACTATGGCTACACCTTC. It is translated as CASSFTSDYGYTF.

The DNA for the CDR3 is TGTGCCAGCAGCACAAGGGACAGGGGAGGGTCACCCCTCCACTTT. It specifies CASSTRDRGGSPLHF. This chain links TRBV9 with TRBJ1-6; 10 positions match TRBD1. V lost 4 bases to trimming and J lost 10 bases; unmatched junction nucleotides: 8. CDR1 is SGDLS and CDR2 is YYNGEE in the germline V gene. The CDR3 covers 15 residues. The complete variable domain, with remaining parts taken from reference TRBV9 and TRBJ1-6, reads DSGVTQTPKHLITATGQRVTLRCSPRSGDLSVYWYQQSLDQGLQFLIQYYNGEERAKGNILERFSAQQFPDLHSELNLSSLELGDSALYFCASSTRDRGGSPLHFGNGTRLTVT.

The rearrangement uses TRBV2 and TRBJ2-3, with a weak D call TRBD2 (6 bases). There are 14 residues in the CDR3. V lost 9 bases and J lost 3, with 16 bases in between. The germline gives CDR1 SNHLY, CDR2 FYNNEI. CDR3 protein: CARVRGITTDTQYF. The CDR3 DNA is TGTGCCAGGGTACGCGGGATAACAACAGATACGCAGTATTTT.

The CDR3 DNA reads as TGTGCCAGCAGCTGGGGACTTCGCCAGGCCGGGGAGCTGTTTTTT. Translation: CASSWGLRQAGELFF. The J gene is TRBJ2-2, the V gene TRBV7-8; perhaps TRBD2 as D (6 bases). The length of the CDR3 is 15 residues. V lost 4 bases and J 6 bases, leaving 15 bases between the germline ends. Germline lookup yields CDR1 SGHVS and CDR2 FQNEAQ.

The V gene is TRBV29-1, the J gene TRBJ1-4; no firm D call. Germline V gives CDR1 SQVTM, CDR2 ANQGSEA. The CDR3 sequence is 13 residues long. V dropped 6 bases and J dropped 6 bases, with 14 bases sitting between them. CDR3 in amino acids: CSVLAGIDEKLFF. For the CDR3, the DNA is TGCAGCGTCCTGGCGGGGATAGATGAAAAACTGTTTTTT. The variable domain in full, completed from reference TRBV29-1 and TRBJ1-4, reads SAVISQKPSRDICQRGTSLTIQCQVDSQVTMMFWYRQQPGQSLTLIATANQGSEATYESGFVIDKFPISRPNLTFSTLTVSNMSPEDSSIYLCSVLAGIDEKLFFGSGTQLSVL.

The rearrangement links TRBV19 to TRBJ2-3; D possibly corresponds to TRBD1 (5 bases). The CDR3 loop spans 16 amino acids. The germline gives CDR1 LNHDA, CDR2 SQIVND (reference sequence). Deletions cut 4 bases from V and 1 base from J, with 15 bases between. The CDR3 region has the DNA TGTGCCAGTAGTACGATACCAGGGCGCGGCACAGATACGCAGTATTTT. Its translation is CASSTIPGRGTDTQYF.

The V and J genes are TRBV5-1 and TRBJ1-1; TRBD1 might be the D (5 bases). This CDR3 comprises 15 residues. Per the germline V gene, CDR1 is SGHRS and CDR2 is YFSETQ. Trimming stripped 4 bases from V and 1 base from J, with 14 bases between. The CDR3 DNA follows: TGCGCCAGCAGCCCGCCGGGACTCACGAACACTGAAGCTTTCTTT. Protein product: CASSPPGLTNTEAFF.

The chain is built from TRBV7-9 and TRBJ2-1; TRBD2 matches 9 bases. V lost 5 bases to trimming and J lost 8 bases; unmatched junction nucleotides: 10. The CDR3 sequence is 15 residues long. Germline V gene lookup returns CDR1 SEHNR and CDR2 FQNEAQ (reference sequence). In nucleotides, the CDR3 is TGTGCCAGCAGCCGCCCGCGCGGGGGGGCATATGAGCAGTTCTTC. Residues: CASSRPRGGAYEQFF. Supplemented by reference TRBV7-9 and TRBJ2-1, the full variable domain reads DTGVSQNPRHKITKRGQNVTFRCDPISEHNRLYWYRQTLGQGPEFLTYFQNEAQLEKSRLLSDRFSAERPKGSFSTLEIQRTEQGDSAMYLCASSRPRGGAYEQFFGPGTRLTVL.

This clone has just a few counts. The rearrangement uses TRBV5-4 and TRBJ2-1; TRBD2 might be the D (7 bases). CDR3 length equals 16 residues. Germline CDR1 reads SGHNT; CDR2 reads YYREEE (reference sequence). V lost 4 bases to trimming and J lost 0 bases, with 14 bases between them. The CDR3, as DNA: TGTGCCAGCAGCGGTCGGGGGGCCAGCTCCTACAATGAGCAGTTCTTC. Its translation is CASSGRGASSYNEQFF. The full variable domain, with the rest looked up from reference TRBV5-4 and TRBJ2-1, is ETGVTQSPTHLIKTRGQQVTLRCSSQSGHNTVSWYQQALGQGPQFIFQYYREEENGRGNFPPRFSGLQFPNYSSELNVNALELDDSALYLCASSGRGASSYNEQFFGPGTRLTVL.